Below, 13 T cell receptor beta chains from the same sample are listed, as sequenced in a study of cytomegalovirus exposure and HLA in healthy donors. Use of 60 Vbeta and 13 Jbeta primers characterized the PCR. The protocol was immunoSEQ multiplex PCR, while the TCRdb copy is restricted to in-frame clones and leaves out a portion. The top ten hold roughly 0.82% of the sample, which has 180,000 or so clones, roughly four fifths seen once. Sequenced input: PBMCs. These receptors were collected from a female donor in good health and CMV-seronegative.

The chain carries TRBV19 and TRBJ1-5; possibly TRBD1 for D (6 bases). This CDR3 contains 15 residues. The V gene's germline CDR1 is LNHDA and CDR2 SQIVND (reference sequence). V was clipped by 5 bases and J by 6 bases, with 17 bases between them. CDR3: CASSPPGGRGQPQHF. CDR3 nucleotides: TGTGCCAGTAGTCCACCTGGGGGCCGGGGTCAGCCCCAGCATTTT.

The V gene is TRBV4-1, the J gene TRBJ1-3; D ambiguous. This CDR3 spans 16 amino acids. Trimming shortened V by 4 bases and J by 0 bases, and 13 bases separated the two germline ends. Germline V gene data show CDR1 as MGHRA and CDR2 as YSYEKL. The CDR3 is CASSPAGSYSGNTIYF. CDR3 sequence (DNA): TGCGCCAGCAGCCCTGCAGGTTCTTACTCTGGAAACACCATATATTTT.

This clone was seen just once. The chain has TRBV2 and TRBJ1-1, with D possibly being TRBD1 (5 bases). The CDR3 has 14 residues. The V gene's germline CDR1 is SNHLY and CDR2 FYNNEI. With 6 bases removed from V and 8 bases from J, the gap between germline ends came to 19 bases. The CDR3 spells CASRGVREGAEAFF. CDR3 in DNA: TGTGCCAGCAGGGGCGTCAGGGAGGGCGCAGAAGCTTTCTTT.

The chain employs TRBV7-6 and TRBJ2-7; D ambiguous. V lost 1 base, J lost 4 bases, and 14 bases lay in between. This CDR3 is 15 amino acids long. CDR1 is SGHVS, CDR2 FNYEAQ, per germline. CDR3: CASSLGPGSEYEQYF. The DNA for the CDR3 is TGTGCCAGCAGCTTAGGTCCGGGTTCAGAGTACGAGCAGTACTTC.

J is TRBJ2-5 and V is TRBV7-9; D remains ambiguous. The germline CDR1 and CDR2 sequences are SEHNR and FQNEAQ (reference sequence). The ends were cut back, 5 bases at V and 5 bases at J, with 21 bases in the middle. The CDR3 contains 16 residues. CDR3 bases: TGTGCCAGCAGCCCCCATTTCACCGTTAGTTCGGAGACCCAGTACTTC. It specifies CASSPHFTVSSETQYF.

In its sample, this clone was seen a few times. This chain connects TRBV4-1 to TRBJ2-1; unclear D gene. Between the trimmed V and J ends, which lost 0 bases and 0 bases, there was a span of 9 bases. This CDR3 region has 16 residues. In germline, CDR1 is MGHRA, CDR2 YSYEKL. The CDR3 nucleotides are TGCGCCAGCAGCCAAGATCGCGGTACCTCCTACAATGAGCAGTTCTTC. Its translation is CASSQDRGTSYNEQFF.

The rearrangement uses TRBV6-4 and TRBJ2-3; 10 nucleotides match TRBD2. The CDR3 is 16 residues long. Germline V gene lookup returns CDR1 MRHNA and CDR2 SNTAGT. V dropped 0 bases and J dropped 5; count of bases not matched to a gene: 5. Here the CDR3 reads CASSDSAGGPEDTQYF. The CDR3 DNA follows: TGTGCCAGCAGTGACTCAGCGGGGGGGCCGGAAGATACGCAGTATTTT.

V and J are TRBV5-1 and TRBJ2-3, with 11 bases aligning to TRBD2. CDR3 length equals 16 residues. V gave up 4 bases and J gave up 2 bases; unmatched junction bases: 6. Germline V gene sequence: CDR1 SGHRS, CDR2 YFSETQ. CDR3 in DNA: TGCGCCAGCAGCCCAGGGACTAGCGGCCTCACAGATACGCAGTATTTT. This codes for CASSPGTSGLTDTQYF. Filled out from reference TRBV5-1 and TRBJ2-3, the complete variable domain reads KAGVTQTPRYLIKTRGQQVTLSCSPISGHRSVSWYQQTPGQGLQFLFEYFSETQRNKGNFPGRFSGRQFSNSRSEMNVSTLELGDSALYLCASSPGTSGLTDTQYFGPGTRLTVL.

The rearrangement joins TRBV6-5 to TRBJ1-2; TRBD1 agrees at 7 bases. The length of the CDR3 is 12 residues. Germline V gene data show CDR1 as MNHEY and CDR2 as SVGAGI. V lost 6 bases to trimming and J lost 5 bases; unmatched junction nucleotides: 3. CDR3 DNA sequence: TGTGCCAGCAGCCAGGGGGTTTATGGCTACACCTTC. Amino acid sequence: CASSQGVYGYTF.

The chain couples TRBV4-1 to TRBJ1-1; D is undetermined. Germline V gene data show CDR1 as MGHRA and CDR2 as YSYEKL. The CDR3 has 15 residues. Trimming removed 0 bases at V and 3 bases at J, with 11 bases between. This chain's CDR3 is CASSQDLRQHTEAFF. The CDR3 DNA follows: TGCGCCAGCAGCCAAGATTTGAGACAACACACTGAAGCTTTCTTT.

This chain uses TRBV30 with TRBJ2-2, with 7 nucleotides matching TRBD2. The V gene's germline CDR1 is GTSNPN and CDR2 SVGIG (reference sequence). The V and J ends lost 5 bases and 1 base, in that order; junction bases with no gene match: 4. This CDR3 has 14 residues. CDR3 bases: TGTGCCTGGGGGGAGGGGTTGAACACCGGGGAGCTGTTTTTT. Residues: CAWGEGLNTGELFF.

The genes are TRBV13 and TRBJ2-6, with TRBD1 matching 12 bases. Per the germline V gene, CDR1 is PRHDT and CDR2 is FYEKMQ (reference sequence). There are 18 residues in the CDR3. Trimming took 5 bases from V and 3 from J; bases not matched to a gene: 8. For the CDR3, the DNA is TGTGCCAGCAGCCCAACCGGGACAGGGGGCCTTGGGGCCAACGTCCTGACTTTC. Its protein product is CASSPTGTGGLGANVLTF.

This rearrangement joins TRBV4-3 to TRBJ2-4; D is possibly TRBD1 (5 bases). The V end lost 0 bases, the J end lost 0 bases, and 12 bases lay between the germline ends. Germline CDR1 and CDR2: LGHNA and YSLEER. The CDR3 has 17 amino acids. The CDR3 coding sequence is TGCGCCAGCAGCCAAGATATGGGCAGGGTAGCCAAAAACATTCAGTACTTC. This translates into CASSQDMGRVAKNIQYF.